This T cell receptor (beta chain) was captured by sequencing in a study of PD-1 blockade in classical Hodgkin lymphoma. Brentuximab vedotin exposure varied among the patients, all of whom had relapsed after autologous stem cell transplantation. Magnetic negative selection, applied to thawed PBMCs, was used to isolate the CD8+ T cells. Complete response, partial response or progressive disease was recorded as best response. The table came from immunoSEQ multiplex PCR; TCRdb's copy has only in-frame clones and leaves some out. The sample includes about 1,900 clones, roughly four fifths of them seen just once. For this clone: Its cognate antigen is unknown.

The study, taken as a whole, reports: It was CD4+ TCR diversity, not CD8+, that rose significantly by C4D1.

V was clipped by 3 bases and J by 3 bases; unmatched bases: 4. CDR1 is SGHVS and CDR2 is FQNEAQ in the germline V gene. The CDR3 is 16 amino acids. The chain couples TRBV7-8 to TRBJ2-7; 14 bases line up with TRBD2. The TCR comes from a human donor with classical Hodgkin lymphoma. Material: CD8+ T cells from blood, obtained at baseline. In nucleotides, the CDR3 is TGTGCCAGCAGCTTGGGACTAGCGGGAGAAATCTACGAGCAGTACTTC. This encodes CASSLGLAGEIYEQYF.